The clone carrying this TCR beta chain was recorded once. Its antigen is still unknown. Germline V CDR1 and CDR2: MDHEN, SYDVKM. The CDR3 has 18 amino acids. Trimming cost V 4 bases and J 2 bases; bases outside gene matches: 11. Nominally healthy donors provided the samples, though records likely missed some immune exposures. The data stem from a study of cytomegalovirus exposure and HLA in healthy donors. Vbeta (60) and Jbeta (13) primers were used in the PCR. The data were produced by immunoSEQ multiplex PCR, yet TCRdb's version contains in-frame clones alone and is incomplete. The sample has approximately 160,000 clones, roughly 84% seen once. Study outcomes and limitations: Presence/absence results assume similar sequencing depth per donor, which may not hold. Productive rates of about 90% or about 30% were seen for most TCR beta V segments in an earlier analysis.

The specimen was PBMCs. The chain employs TRBV28 and TRBJ2-2, with 9 bases fitting TRBD2. The receptor comes from a male donor in good health and CMV-seronegative. CDR3 DNA: TGTGCCAGCAGTTCGCGGGGTAGCGGGGGAACCAACACCGGGGAGCTGTTTTTT. Translation gives CASSSRGSGGTNTGELFF.